At least ten counts were recorded for the clone carrying this TCR beta chain. One entry per CDR3 protein results from TCRdb running MiXCR on the RT-PCR reads. The table has about 680,000 distinct CDR3 sequences, 14% seen once. Sequenced: memory CD4+ T cells from blood. The sequence was obtained from a female donor in good health, serving as a healthy control.

The CDR3 bases are TGTGCCAGCAGTTCTTACAGGGAGGGCTATGGCTACACCTTC. It encodes CASSSYREGYGYTF. The J gene is TRBJ1-2, the V gene TRBV12-3 or TRBV12-4; perhaps TRBD1 as D (6 bases). The ends were cut back, 4 bases at V and 4 bases at J, with 13 bases in the middle. This CDR3 is 14 amino acids long.